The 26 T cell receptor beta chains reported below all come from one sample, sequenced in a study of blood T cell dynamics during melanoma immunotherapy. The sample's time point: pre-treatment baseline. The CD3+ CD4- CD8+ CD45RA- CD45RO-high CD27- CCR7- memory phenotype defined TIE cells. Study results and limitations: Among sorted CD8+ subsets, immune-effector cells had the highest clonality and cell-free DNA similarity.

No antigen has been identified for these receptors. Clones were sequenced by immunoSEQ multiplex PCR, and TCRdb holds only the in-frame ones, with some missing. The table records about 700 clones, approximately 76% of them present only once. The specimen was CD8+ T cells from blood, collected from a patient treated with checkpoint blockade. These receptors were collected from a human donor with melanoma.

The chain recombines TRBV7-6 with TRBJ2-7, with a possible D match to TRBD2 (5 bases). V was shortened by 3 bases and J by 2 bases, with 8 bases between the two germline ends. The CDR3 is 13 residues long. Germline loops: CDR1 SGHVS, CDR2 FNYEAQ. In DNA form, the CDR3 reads TGTGCCAGCAGCTTCGGGGAGCCCTACGAGCAGTACTTC. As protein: CASSFGEPYEQYF.

CDR3 in amino acids: CASSVAGDYGYTF. The CDR3, as DNA: TGTGCCAGCAGCGTGGCAGGGGACTATGGCTACACCTTC. The chain combines TRBV14 with TRBJ1-2; possible D gene TRBD1, 6 bases. CDR1 and CDR2 from the germline V gene are SGHDN and FVKESK. Trimming removed 5 bases from V and 3 bases from J, with 10 bases in between. The CDR3 has 13 amino acids.

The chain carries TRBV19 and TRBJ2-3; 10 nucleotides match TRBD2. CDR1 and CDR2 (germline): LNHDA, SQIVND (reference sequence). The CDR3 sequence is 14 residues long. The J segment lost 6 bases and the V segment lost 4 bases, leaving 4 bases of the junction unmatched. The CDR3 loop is CASSTLAGADTQYF. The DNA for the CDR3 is TGTGCCAGTAGTACTCTAGCGGGAGCTGATACGCAGTATTTT.

The DNA for the CDR3 is TGTGCCAGCAGCTTGGGACTAGACGTCAGTGAGCAGTTCTTC. It encodes CASSLGLDVSEQFF. The gene calls are TRBV5-6 and TRBJ2-1, with D perhaps TRBD2 (6 bases). Germline-derived CDR1 and CDR2 are SGHDT and YYEEEE. The germline V and J ends were trimmed by 0 bases and 9 bases, with 13 bases remaining between them. The CDR3 covers 14 residues.

The CDR3 spells CASSPTGTPFNYGYTF. The CDR3 DNA reads as TGTGCCAGCAGCCCAACCGGGACCCCCTTTAACTATGGCTACACCTTC. V is TRBV5-6 and J is TRBJ1-2, with TRBD1 as a possible D gene (5 bases). Germline loops: CDR1 SGHDT, CDR2 YYEEEE. This CDR3 comprises 16 residues. Trimming took 4 bases from V and 1 from J, leaving 17 bases between them.

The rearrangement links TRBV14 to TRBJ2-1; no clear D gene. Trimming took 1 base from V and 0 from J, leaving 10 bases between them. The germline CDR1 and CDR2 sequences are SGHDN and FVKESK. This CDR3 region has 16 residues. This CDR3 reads CASSQVGISSYNEQFF. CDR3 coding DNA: TGTGCCAGCAGCCAAGTGGGAATAAGCTCCTACAATGAGCAGTTCTTC.

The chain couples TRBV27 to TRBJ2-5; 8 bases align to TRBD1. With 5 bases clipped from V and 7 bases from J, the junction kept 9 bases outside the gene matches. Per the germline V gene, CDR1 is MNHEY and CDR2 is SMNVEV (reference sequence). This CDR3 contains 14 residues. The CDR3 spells CASSTVGTGGTQYF. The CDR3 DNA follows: TGTGCCAGCAGTACCGTCGGGACAGGAGGGACCCAGTACTTC.

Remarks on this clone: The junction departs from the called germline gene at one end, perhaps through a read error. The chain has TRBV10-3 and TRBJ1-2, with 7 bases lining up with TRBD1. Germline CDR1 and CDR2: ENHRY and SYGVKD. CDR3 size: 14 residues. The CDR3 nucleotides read TGTGCCAGCAGTCCCCAAGGGGGCTCCGATGGCTACACCTTC. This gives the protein CASSPQGGSDGYTF.

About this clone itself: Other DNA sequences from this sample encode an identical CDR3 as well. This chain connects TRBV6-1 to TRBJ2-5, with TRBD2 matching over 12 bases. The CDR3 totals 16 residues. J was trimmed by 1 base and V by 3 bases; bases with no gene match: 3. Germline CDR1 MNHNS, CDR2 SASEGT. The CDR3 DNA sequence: TGTGCCAGCAGTGAGCTAGCGGGAGGGCCCCAAGAGACCCAGTACTTC. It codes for CASSELAGGPQETQYF.

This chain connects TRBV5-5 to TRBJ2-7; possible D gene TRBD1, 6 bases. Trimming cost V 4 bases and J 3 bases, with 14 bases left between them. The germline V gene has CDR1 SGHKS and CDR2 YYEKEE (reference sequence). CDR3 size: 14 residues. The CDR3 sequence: CASSHQSTGYEQYF. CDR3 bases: TGTGCCAGCAGCCACCAATCGACAGGCTACGAGCAGTACTTC.

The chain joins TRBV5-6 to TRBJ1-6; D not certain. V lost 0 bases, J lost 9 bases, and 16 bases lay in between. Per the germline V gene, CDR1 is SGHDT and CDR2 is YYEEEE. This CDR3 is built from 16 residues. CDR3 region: CASSLAVAAGPSPLHF. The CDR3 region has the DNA TGTGCCAGCAGCTTGGCCGTGGCCGCCGGGCCTTCACCCCTCCACTTT.

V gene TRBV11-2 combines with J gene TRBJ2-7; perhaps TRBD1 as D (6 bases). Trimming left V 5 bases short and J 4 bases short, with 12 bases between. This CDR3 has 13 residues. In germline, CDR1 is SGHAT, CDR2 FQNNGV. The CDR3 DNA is TGTGCCAGCAGCCAAGGTGACAGGTACGAGCAGTACTTC. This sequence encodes CASSQGDRYEQYF.

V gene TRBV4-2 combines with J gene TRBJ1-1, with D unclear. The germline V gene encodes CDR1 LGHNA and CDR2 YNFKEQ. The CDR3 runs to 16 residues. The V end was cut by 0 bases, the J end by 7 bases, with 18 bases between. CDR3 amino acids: CASSQDRAGESGEAFF. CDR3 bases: TGTGCCAGCAGCCAAGATCGGGCGGGCGAGTCGGGTGAAGCTTTCTTT.

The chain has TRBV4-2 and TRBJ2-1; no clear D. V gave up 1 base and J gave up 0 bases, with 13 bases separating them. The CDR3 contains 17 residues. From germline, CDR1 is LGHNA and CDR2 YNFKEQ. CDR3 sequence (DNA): TGTGCCAGCAGCCAAGGAGACGGGCTTAGCTCCTACAATGAGCAGTTCTTC. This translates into CASSQGDGLSSYNEQFF.

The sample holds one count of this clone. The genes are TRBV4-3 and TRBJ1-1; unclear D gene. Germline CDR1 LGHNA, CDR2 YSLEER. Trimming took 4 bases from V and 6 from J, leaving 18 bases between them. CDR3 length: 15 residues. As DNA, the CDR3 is TGCGCCAGCAGCCCTTCCACCAGTGGCAGAGCTGAAGCTTTCTTT. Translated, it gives CASSPSTSGRAEAFF.

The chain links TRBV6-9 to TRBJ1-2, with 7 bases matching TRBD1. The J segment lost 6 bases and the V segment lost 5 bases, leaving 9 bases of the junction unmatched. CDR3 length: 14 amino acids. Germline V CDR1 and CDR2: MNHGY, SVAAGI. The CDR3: CASSPQGGSDGYTF. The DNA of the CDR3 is TGTGCCAGCAGTCCCCAAGGGGGCTCCGATGGCTACACCTTC.

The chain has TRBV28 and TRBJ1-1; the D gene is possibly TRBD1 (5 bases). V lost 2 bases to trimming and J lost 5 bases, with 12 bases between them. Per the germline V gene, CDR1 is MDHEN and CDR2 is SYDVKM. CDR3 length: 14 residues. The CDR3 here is CASSLGGVGTEAFF. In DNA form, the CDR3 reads TGTGCCAGCAGTTTAGGAGGGGTGGGTACTGAAGCTTTCTTT.

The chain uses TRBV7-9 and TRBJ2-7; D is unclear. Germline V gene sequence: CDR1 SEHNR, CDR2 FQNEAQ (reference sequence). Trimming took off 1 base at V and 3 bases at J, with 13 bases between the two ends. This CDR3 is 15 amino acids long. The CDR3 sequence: CASSLGSGSRYEQYF. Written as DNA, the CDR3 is TGTGCCAGCAGCTTAGGGTCCGGCAGCCGCTACGAGCAGTACTTC.

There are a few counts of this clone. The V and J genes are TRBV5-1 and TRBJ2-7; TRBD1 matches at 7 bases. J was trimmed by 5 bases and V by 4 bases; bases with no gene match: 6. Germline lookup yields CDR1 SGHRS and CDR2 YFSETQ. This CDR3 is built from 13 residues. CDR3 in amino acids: CASSPSTGNEQYF. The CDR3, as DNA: TGCGCCAGCAGCCCTTCGACAGGGAACGAGCAGTACTTC.

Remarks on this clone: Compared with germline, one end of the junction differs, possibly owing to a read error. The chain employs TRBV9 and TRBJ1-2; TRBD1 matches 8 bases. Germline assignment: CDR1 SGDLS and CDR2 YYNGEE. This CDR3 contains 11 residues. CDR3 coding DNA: TGTGCCAGCAGCATCGTCCAGGGACAGGACTTC. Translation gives CASSIVQGQDF.

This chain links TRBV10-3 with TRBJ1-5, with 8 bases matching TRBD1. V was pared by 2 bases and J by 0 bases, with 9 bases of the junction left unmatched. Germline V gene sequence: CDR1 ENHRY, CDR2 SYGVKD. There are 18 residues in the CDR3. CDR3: CAISEQDREDGSNQPQHF. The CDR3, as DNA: TGTGCCATCAGTGAGCAGGACAGGGAGGATGGTAGCAATCAGCCCCAGCATTTT.

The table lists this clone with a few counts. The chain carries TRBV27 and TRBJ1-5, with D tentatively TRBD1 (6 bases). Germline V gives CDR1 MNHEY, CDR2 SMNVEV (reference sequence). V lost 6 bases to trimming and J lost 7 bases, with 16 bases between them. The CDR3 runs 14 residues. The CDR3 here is CASRTLTGGQPQHF. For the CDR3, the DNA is TGTGCCAGCAGGACGCTAACGGGGGGCCAGCCCCAGCATTTT.

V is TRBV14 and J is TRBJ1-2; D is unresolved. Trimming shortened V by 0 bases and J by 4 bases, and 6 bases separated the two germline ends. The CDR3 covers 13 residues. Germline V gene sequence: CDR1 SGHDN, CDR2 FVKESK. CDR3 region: CASSQDPTYGYTF. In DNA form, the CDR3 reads TGTGCCAGCAGCCAAGACCCGACCTATGGCTACACCTTC. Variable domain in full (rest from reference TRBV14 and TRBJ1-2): EAGVTQFPSHSVIEKGQTVTLRCDPISGHDNLYWYRRVMGKEIKFLLHFVKESKQDESGMPNNRFLAERTGGTYSTLKVQPAELEDSGVYFCASSQDPTYGYTFGSGTRLTVV.

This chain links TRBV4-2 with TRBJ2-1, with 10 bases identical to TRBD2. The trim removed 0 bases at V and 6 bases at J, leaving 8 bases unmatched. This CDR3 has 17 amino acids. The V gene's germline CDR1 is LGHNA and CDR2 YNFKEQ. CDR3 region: CASSQENRGLAFNEQFF. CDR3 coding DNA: TGTGCCAGCAGCCAAGAAAATAGGGGACTAGCGTTCAATGAGCAGTTCTTC.

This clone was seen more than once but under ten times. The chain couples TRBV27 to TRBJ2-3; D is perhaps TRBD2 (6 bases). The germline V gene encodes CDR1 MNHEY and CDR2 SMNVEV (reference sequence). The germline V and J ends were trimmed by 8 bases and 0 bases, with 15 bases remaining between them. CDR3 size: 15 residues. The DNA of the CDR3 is TGTGCCAGCGGACCCTTTAGCGGTAGCACAGATACGCAGTATTTT. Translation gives CASGPFSGSTDTQYF.

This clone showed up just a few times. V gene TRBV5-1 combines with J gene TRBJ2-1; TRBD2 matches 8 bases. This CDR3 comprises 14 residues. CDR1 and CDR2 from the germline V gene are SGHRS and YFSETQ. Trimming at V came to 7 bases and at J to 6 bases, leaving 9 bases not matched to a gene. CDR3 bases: TGCGCCAGCCGAGACGCGGGAGGAGTCAATGAGCAGTTCTTC. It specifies CASRDAGGVNEQFF.